This is a list of T cell receptor beta chains from one sample in a study of identical twins. TCRdb used MiXCR to reprocess the 5' RACE reads, holding one entry per CDR3 protein. This repertoire shows under 450,000 distinct CDR3 sequences, approximately 18% found once; its top ten account for around 12%. The material sequenced was naive T cells sorted from blood. These receptors were taken from a man aged 50-60 years in good health. The conserved cysteine and the conserved F or W are not part of the CDR3 here. Fields, in order: V gene, J gene, CDR3 protein.

>TRBV4-3|TRBJ1-2
ASSQGSANYGYT
>TRBV11-2|TRBJ2-7
ASTTGQGFIYEQY
>TRBV5-1|TRBJ2-5
ASSLFLEQETQY
>TRBV27|TRBJ1-1
ASSPYFGVVRNTEAF
>TRBV20-1|TRBJ1-6
SARDRGSYNSPLH
>TRBV18|TRBJ2-7
ASSPDGSSYEQY
>TRBV27|TRBJ2-5
ASSKPGTSGERSQETQY
>TRBV28|TRBJ2-3
ASSSPSQADTQY
>TRBV27|TRBJ1-1
ASSLSAAGAEAF
>TRBV20-1|TRBJ1-5
SARRDSNQPQH
>TRBV10-2|TRBJ2-1
ASSEAGLARYNEQF
>TRBV12-3/TRBV12-4|TRBJ1-5
ASSPRVGQPQH
>TRBV5-6|TRBJ2-7
ASSLWGLEQY
>TRBV4-3|TRBJ1-1
ASSQDWGNTEAF
>TRBV20-1|TRBJ1-1
SAKQPNTEAF
>TRBV29-1|TRBJ2-1
SVDWDLQGTNEQF
>TRBV20-1|TRBJ2-7
SARGTGGQYEQY
>TRBV5-1|TRBJ2-3
ASSFAGGGLNTDTQY
>TRBV12-3/TRBV12-4|TRBJ2-3
ASSFLAVTDTQY
>TRBV4-1|TRBJ2-2
ASSQDAAGSGELF
>TRBV19|TRBJ2-1
ASSRGWDFNNEQF
>TRBV28|TRBJ2-1
ASSLWGAGNEQF
>TRBV12-3/TRBV12-4|TRBJ2-3
ASSSTSGPSTDTQY
>TRBV10-3|TRBJ2-5
ASKGGPVEETQY
>TRBV7-7|TRBJ2-7
ASSLGPRGSDTRYSYEQY
>TRBV3-1|TRBJ1-5
ASSQDQVSGGAQH
>TRBV11-1|TRBJ2-1
ASSTLEGLAGDNEQF
>TRBV7-2|TRBJ1-1
ASSWAENTEAF
>TRBV29-1|TRBJ2-1
SVEIGIGGYNEQF
>TRBV12-3/TRBV12-4|TRBJ2-7
ASSFFNLSGNRSYEQY
>TRBV5-1|TRBJ2-2
ASSAGLAGGPNTGELF
>TRBV7-9|TRBJ2-7
ASSLAVLQGGEQY
>TRBV11-2|TRBJ2-2
ASSRLGYTGELF
>TRBV20-1|TRBJ2-7
SASSLVSYEQY
>TRBV9|TRBJ2-5
ASSPDSSPRETQY
>TRBV4-2|TRBJ2-7
ASSQEKDRNYEQY
>TRBV4-3|TRBJ2-3
ASSQDSQRTGYTQY
>TRBV10-3|TRBJ2-3
ATWDTTSTDTQY